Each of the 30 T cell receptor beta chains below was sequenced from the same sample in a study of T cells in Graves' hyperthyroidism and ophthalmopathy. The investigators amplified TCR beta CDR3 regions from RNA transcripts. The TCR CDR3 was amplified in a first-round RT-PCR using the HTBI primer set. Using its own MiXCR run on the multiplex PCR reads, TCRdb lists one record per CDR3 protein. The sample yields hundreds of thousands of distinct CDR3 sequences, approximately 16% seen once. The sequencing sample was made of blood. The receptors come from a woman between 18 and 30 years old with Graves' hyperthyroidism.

CDR3 coding DNA: TGTGCCAGCAGTTTCTTCCCGGGAGGACTTTCCACAGATACGCAGTATTTT. As protein: CASSFFPGGLSTDTQYF. The chain uses TRBV12-3 or TRBV12-4 and TRBJ2-3; 7 positions agree with TRBD2. With 3 bases clipped from V and 2 bases from J, the junction kept 11 bases outside the gene matches. This CDR3 is built from 17 residues.

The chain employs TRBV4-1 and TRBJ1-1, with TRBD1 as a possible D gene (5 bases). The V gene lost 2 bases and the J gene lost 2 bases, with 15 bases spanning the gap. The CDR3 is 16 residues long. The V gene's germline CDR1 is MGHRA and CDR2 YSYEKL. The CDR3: CASSQPWQTVNTEAFF. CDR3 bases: TGCGCCAGCAGCCAACCCTGGCAGACAGTTAACACTGAAGCTTTCTTT.

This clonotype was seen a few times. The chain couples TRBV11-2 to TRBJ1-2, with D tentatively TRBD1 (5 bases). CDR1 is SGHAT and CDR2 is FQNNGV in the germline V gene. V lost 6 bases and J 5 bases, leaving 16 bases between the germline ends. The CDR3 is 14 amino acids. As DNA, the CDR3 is TGTGCCAGCAGTACCGGGACGACCCGTTATGGCTACACCTTC. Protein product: CASSTGTTRYGYTF.

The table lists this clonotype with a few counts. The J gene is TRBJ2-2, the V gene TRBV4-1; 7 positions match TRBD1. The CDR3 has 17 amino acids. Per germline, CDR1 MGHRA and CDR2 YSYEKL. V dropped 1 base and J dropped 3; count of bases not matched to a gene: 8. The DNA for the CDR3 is TGCGCCAGCAGCCAAGGGTTAAGGGGGCAGCACACCGGGGAGCTGTTTTTT. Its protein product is CASSQGLRGQHTGELFF.

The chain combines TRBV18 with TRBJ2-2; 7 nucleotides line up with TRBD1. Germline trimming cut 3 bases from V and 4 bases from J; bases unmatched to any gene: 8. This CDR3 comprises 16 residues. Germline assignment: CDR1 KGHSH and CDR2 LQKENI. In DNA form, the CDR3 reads TGTGCCAGCTCACCCTCGGGACAGCCCTTCACCGGGGAGCTGTTTTTT. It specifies CASSPSGQPFTGELFF.

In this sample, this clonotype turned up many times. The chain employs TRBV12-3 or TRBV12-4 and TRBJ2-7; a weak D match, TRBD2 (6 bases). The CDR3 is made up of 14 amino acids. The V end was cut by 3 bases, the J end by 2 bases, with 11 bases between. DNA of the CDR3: TGTGCCAGCAGTTTCTTAGGACTAACCTACGAGCAGTACTTC. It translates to CASSFLGLTYEQYF.

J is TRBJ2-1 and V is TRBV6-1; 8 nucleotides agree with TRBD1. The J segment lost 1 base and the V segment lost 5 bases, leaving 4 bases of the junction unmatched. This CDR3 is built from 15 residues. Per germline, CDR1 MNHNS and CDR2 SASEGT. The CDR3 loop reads CASSRGQGSYNEQFF. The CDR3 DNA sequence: TGTGCCAGCAGTAGAGGACAGGGATCCTACAATGAGCAGTTCTTC.

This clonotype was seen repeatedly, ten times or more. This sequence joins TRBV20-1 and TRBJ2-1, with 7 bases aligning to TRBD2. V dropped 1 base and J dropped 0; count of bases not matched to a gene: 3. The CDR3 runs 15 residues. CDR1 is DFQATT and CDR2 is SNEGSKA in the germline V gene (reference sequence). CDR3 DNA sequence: TGCAGTGCTAGAGGGGCTAGCGGCTCCTACAATGAGCAGTTCTTC. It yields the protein CSARGASGSYNEQFF.

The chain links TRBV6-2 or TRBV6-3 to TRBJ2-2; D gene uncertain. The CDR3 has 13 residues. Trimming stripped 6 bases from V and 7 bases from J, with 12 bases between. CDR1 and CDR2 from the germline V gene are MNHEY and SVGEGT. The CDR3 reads CASRRLDGGELFF. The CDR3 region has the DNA TGTGCCAGCAGACGCCTCGACGGCGGGGAGCTGTTTTTT.

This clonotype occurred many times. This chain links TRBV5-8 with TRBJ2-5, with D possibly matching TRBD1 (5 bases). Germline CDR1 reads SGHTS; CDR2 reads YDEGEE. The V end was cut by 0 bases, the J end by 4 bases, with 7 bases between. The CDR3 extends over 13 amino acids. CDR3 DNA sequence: TGTGCCAGCAGCTTGGTAGGGGCAGAGACCCAGTACTTC. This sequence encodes CASSLVGAETQYF.

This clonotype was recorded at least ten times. The CDR3 protein is CASSPDLRSYNEQFF. The CDR3, as DNA: TGTGCCAGCAGCCCCGACTTGCGCTCCTACAATGAGCAGTTCTTC. The gene calls are TRBV7-3 and TRBJ2-1, with D unclear. Germline V CDR1 and CDR2: SGHTA, FQGTGA. The CDR3 totals 15 residues. V was shortened by 5 bases and J by 0 bases, with 11 bases between the two germline ends.

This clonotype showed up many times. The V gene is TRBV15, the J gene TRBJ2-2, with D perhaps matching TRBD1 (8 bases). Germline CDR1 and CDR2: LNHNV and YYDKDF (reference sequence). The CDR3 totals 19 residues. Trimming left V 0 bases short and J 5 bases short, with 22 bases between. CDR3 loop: CATSRDRGAGGVGTGELFF. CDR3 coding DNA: TGTGCCACCAGCAGAGATCGGGGGGCAGGGGGCGTAGGGACCGGGGAGCTGTTTTTT.

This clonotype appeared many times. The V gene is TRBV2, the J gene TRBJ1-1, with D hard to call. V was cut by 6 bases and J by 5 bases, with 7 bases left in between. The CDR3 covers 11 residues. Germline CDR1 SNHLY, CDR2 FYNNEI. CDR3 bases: TGTGCCAGCAGCAAGTTAACTGAAGCTTTCTTT. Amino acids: CASSKLTEAFF.

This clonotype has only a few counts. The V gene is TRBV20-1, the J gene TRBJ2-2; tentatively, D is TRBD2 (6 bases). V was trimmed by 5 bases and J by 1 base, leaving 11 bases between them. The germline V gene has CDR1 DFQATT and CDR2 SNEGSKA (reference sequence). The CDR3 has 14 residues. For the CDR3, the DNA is TGCAGTGCTCCTCTGGGGGGGAACACCGGGGAGCTGTTTTTT. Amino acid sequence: CSAPLGGNTGELFF.

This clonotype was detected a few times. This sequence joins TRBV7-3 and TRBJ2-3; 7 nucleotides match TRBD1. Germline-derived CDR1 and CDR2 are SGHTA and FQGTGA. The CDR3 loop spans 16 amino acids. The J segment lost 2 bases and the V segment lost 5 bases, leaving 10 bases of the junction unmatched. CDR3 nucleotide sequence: TGTGCCAGCAGCCCCACACCGGGACAGCTCACAGATACGCAGTATTTT. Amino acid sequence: CASSPTPGQLTDTQYF.

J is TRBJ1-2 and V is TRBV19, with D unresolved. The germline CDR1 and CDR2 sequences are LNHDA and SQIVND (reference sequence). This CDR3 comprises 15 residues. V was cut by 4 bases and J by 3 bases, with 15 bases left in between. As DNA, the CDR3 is TGTGCCAGTAGTACCACAACCGGGTATTACTATGGCTACACCTTC. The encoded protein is CASSTTTGYYYGYTF.

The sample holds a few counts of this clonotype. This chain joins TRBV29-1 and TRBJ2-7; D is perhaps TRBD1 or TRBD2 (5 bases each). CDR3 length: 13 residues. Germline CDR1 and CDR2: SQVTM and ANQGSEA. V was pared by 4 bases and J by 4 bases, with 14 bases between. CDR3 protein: CSVAGGVKYEQYF. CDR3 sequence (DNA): TGCAGCGTTGCTGGGGGAGTAAAGTACGAGCAGTACTTC.

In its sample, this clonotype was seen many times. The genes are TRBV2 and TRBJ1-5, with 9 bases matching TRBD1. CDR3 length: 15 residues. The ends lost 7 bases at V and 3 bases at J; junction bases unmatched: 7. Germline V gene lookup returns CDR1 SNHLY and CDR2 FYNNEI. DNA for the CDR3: TGTGCCAGCACGACAGGGGGGATCTTCAATCAGCCCCAGCATTTT. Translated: CASTTGGIFNQPQHF.

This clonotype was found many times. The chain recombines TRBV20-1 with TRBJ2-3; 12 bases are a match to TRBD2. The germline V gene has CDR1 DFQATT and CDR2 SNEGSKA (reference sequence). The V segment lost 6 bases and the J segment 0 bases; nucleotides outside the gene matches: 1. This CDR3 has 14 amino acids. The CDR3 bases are TGCAGTGCCGGGACTAGCGGGAGCACAGATACGCAGTATTTT. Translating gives CSAGTSGSTDTQYF.

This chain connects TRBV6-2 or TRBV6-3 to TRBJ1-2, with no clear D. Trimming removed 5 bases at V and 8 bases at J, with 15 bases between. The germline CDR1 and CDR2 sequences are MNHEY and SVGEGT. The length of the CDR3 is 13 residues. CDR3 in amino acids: CASSARQPSGYTF. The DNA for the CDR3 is TGTGCCAGCAGTGCCCGGCAACCTAGCGGCTACACCTTC.

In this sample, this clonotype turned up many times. CDR3 residues: CASSFGQIAGGPRELFF. The CDR3 DNA reads TGTGCCAGCAGTTTTGGTCAGATAGCGGGAGGGCCCCGGGAGCTGTTTTTT. This chain uses TRBV12-3 or TRBV12-4 with TRBJ2-2, with TRBD2 matching 11 bases. V lost 3 bases and J lost 9; bases outside the gene matches: 12. This CDR3 has 17 residues.

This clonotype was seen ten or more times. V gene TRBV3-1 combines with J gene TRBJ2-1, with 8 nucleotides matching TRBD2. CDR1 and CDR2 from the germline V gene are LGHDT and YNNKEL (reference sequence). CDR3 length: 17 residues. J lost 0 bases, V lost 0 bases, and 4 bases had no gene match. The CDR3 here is CASSQDLSGSSYNEQFF. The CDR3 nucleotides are TGTGCCAGCAGCCAAGACCTGAGCGGGAGCTCCTACAATGAGCAGTTCTTC.

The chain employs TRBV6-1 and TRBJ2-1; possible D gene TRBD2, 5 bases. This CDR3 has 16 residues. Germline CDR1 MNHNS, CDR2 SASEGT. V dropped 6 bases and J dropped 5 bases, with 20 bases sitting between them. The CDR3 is CASSVPFGIPNNEQFF. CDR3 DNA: TGTGCCAGCAGCGTTCCCTTCGGGATCCCAAACAATGAGCAGTTCTTC.

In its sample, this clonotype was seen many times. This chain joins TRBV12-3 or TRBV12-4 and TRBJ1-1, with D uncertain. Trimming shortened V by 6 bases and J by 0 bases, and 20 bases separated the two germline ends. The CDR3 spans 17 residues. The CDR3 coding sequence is TGTGCCAGCAGCTCGCCTTTTCGGGCACAGATGAACACTGAAGCTTTCTTT. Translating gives CASSSPFRAQMNTEAFF.

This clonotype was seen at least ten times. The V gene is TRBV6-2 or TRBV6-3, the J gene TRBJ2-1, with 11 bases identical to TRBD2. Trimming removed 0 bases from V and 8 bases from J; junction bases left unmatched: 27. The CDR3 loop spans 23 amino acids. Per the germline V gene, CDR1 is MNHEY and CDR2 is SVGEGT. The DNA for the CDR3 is TGTGCCAGCAGTTACTCAAGAGGCGTACAGGGGGCGTTTAGCGGGAGGGCCACGGATGAGCAGTTCTTC. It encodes CASSYSRGVQGAFSGRATDEQFF.

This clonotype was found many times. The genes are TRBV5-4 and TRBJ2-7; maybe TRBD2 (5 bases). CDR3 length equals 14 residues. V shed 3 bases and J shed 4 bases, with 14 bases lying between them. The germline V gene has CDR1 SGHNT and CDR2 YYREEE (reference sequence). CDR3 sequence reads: CASSSVGEGYEQYF. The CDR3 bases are TGTGCCAGCAGCTCCGTTGGTGAGGGTTACGAGCAGTACTTC. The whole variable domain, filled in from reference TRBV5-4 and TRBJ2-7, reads ETGVTQSPTHLIKTRGQQVTLRCSSQSGHNTVSWYQQALGQGPQFIFQYYREEENGRGNFPPRFSGLQFPNYSSELNVNALELDDSALYLCASSSVGEGYEQYFGPGTRLTVT.

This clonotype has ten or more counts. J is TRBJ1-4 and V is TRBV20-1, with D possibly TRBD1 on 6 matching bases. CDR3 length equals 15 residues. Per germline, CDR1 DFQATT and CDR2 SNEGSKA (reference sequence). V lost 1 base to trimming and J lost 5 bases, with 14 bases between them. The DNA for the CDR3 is TGCAGTGCTAGAGGAACACAGGGAGGAAATGAAAAACTGTTTTTT. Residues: CSARGTQGGNEKLFF.

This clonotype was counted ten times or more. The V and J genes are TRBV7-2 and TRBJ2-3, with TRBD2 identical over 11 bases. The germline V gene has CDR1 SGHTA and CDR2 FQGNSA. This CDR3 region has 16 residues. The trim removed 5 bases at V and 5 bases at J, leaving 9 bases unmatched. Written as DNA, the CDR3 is TGTGCCAGCAGCCCACTAGCGGGAGTCGGAGGAGATACGCAGTATTTT. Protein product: CASSPLAGVGGDTQYF.

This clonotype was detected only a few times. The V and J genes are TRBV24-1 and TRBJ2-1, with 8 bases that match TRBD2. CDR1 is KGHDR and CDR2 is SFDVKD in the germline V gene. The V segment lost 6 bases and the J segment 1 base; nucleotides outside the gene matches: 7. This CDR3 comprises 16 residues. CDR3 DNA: TGTGCCACCAGTATGACGGGGGGGCCGTCCTACAATGAGCAGTTCTTC. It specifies CATSMTGGPSYNEQFF.

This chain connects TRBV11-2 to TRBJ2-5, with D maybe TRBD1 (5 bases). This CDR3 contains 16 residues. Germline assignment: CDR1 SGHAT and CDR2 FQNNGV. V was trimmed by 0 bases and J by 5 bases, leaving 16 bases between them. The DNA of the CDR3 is TGTGCCAGCAGCTTAGAGTCTTCAGGGTTTACGGAGACCCAGTACTTC. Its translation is CASSLESSGFTETQYF.